This TCR beta chain emerged from a study of read filtering for tumor transcriptome and immune sequencing. The overall study: Among patients, roughly 17 were male and about 15 female, aged about 47 to 85 (mean approximately 71). Overall study findings and caveats: Single-read clonotypes: about 82% of IR-seq clonotypes (around 3.5% of reads), 74.6% of RNA-seq clonotypes (around 48% of reads).

Looked up from germline, CDR1 is SEHNR and CDR2 is FQNEAQ (reference sequence). This CDR3 contains 15 residues. From about 400 ng of RNA, a library with molecular barcoded alpha/delta and beta/gamma adaptors was made. TCRdb re-called the reads with MiXCR, one entry per CDR3 protein. Altogether 25,000 to 35,000 distinct CDR3 sequences are present, approximately 17% being singletons, with the ten largest covering approximately 16%. This clonotype was picked up one time. What it binds is not known. A much larger clonotype is one base distant, so this may be a read error. V usage is TRBV7-9 and J usage is TRBJ2-3; D perhaps matches TRBD1 (6 bases). The DNA end favors TRBJ1-5, so the J call may be wrong. The source of this sequence is a donor at least 40 years old with multiple myeloma. The sample was a population of CD138-negative cells sorted from bone marrow. The CDR3 loop is CASSLTGGRADTQHF. CDR3 DNA sequence: TGTGCCAGCAGCCTCACGGGGGGCCGGGCAGATACGCAGCATTTT.